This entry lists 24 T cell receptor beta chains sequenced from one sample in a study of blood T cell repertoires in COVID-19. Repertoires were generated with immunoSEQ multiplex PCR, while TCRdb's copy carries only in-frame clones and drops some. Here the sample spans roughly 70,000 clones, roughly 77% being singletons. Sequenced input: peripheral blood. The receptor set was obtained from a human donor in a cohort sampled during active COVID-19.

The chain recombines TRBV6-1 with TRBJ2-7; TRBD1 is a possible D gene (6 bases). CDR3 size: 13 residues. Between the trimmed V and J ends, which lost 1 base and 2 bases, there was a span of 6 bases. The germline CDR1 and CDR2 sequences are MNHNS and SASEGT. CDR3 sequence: CASSEGQAYEQYF. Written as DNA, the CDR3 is TGTGCCAGCAGTGAAGGACAGGCCTACGAGCAGTACTTC.

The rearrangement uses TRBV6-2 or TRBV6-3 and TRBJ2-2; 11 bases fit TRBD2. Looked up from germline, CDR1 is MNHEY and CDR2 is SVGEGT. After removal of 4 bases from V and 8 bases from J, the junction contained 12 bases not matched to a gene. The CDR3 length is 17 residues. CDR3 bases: TGTGCCAGCAGTTCCGTCAGCCTAGCGGGAGGAATGGGGGAGCTGTTTTTT. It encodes CASSSVSLAGGMGELFF.

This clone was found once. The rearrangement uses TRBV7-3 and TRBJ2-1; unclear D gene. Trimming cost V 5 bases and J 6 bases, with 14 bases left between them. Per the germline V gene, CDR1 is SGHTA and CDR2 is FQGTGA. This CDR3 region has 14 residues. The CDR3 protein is CASSLGVPPNEQFF. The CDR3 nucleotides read TGTGCCAGCAGCCTAGGAGTCCCCCCCAATGAGCAGTTCTTC.

CDR3 sequence reads: CASSLATLTEAFF. CDR3 nucleotides: TGTGCCAGCAGCTTAGCGACTTTGACTGAAGCTTTCTTT. This chain joins TRBV7-2 and TRBJ1-1; D remains unclear. Germline CDR1 reads SGHTA; CDR2 reads FQGNSA. This CDR3 has 13 residues. The ends were cut back, 0 bases at V and 5 bases at J, with 7 bases in the middle.

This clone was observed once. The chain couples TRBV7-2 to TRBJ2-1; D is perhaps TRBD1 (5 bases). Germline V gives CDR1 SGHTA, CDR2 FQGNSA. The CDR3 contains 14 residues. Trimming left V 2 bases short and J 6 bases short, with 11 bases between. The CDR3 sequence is CASSLYGRVNEQFF. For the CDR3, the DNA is TGTGCCAGCAGCTTATACGGCAGGGTCAATGAGCAGTTCTTC.

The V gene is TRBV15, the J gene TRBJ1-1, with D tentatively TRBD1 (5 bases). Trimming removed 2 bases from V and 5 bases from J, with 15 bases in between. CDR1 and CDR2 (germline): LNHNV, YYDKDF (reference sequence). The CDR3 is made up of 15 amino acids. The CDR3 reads CATSRHTQGNTEAFF. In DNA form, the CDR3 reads TGTGCCACCAGCAGACATACCCAGGGAAATACTGAAGCTTTCTTT.

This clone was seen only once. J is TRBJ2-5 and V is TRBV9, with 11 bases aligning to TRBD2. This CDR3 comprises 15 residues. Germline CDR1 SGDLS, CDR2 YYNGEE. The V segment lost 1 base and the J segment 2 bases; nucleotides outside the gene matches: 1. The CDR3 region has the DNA TGTGCCAGCAGCGTAAGACTAGCGGGGCAAGAGACCCAGTACTTC. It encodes CASSVRLAGQETQYF.

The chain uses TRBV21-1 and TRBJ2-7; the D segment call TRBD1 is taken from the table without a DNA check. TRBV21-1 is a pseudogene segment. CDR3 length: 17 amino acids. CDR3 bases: TGTGCCAGCAGCAAGATCCTGGGACAGGGGAGCTCCTACGAGCAGTACTTC. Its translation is CASSKILGQGSSYEQYF.

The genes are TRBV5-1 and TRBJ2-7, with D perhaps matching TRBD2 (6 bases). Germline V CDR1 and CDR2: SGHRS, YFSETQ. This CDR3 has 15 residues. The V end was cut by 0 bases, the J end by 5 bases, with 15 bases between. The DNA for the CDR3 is TGCGCCAGCAGCTTGGCCGGGGGAGGAGGGGACGAGCAGTACTTC. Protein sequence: CASSLAGGGGDEQYF. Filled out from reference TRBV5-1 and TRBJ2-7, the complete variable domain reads KAGVTQTPRYLIKTRGQQVTLSCSPISGHRSVSWYQQTPGQGLQFLFEYFSETQRNKGNFPGRFSGRQFSNSRSEMNVSTLELGDSALYLCASSLAGGGGDEQYFGPGTRLTVT.

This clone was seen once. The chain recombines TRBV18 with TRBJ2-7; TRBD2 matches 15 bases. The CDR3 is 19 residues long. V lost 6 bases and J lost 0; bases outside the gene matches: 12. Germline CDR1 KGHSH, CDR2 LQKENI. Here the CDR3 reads CASSPRPGLAGGSSYEQYF. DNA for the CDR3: TGTGCCAGCTCCCCAAGGCCGGGACTAGCGGGGGGTAGCTCCTACGAGCAGTACTTC.

CDR3 sequence reads: CASSLLQGNYGYTF. The CDR3 DNA reads as TGTGCCAGCAGTTTATTGCAGGGGAACTATGGCTACACCTTC. The V and J genes are TRBV28 and TRBJ1-2; tentative D call: TRBD1 (6 bases). V lost 1 base and J 2 bases, leaving 8 bases between the germline ends. CDR1 is MDHEN, CDR2 SYDVKM, per germline. The CDR3 is 14 residues long.

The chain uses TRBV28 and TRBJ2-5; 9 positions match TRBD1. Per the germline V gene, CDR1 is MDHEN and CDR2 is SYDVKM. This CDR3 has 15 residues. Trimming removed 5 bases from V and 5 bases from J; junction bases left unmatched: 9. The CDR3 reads CASSPGTGKGETQYF. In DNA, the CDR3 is TGTGCCAGCAGTCCTGGGACAGGGAAGGGGGAGACCCAGTACTTC.

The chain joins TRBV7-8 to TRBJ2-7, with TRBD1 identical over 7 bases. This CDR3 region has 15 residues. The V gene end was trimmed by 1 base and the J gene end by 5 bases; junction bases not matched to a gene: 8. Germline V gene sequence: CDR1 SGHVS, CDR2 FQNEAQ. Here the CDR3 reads CASSLEGAINNEQYF. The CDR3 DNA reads TGTGCCAGCAGCTTAGAGGGGGCGATAAACAACGAGCAGTACTTC.

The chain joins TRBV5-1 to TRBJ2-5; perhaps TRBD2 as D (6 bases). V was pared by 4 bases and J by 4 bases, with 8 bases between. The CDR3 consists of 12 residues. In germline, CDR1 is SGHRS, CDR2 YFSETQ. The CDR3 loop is CASSPAGETQYF. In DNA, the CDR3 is TGCGCCAGCAGCCCAGCGGGAGAGACCCAGTACTTC.

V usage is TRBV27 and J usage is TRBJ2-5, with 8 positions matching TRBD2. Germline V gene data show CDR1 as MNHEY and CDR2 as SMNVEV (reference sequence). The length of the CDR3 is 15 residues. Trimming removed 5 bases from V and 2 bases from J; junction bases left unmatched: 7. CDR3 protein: CASSPRGGVQETQYF. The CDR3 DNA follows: TGTGCCAGCAGTCCCCGGGGGGGGGTACAAGAGACCCAGTACTTC.

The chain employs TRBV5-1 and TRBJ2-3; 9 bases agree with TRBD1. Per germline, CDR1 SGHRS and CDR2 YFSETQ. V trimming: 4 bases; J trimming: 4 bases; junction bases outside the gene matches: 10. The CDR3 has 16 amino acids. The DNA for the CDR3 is TGCGCCAGCAGCCACCAGGGACAGGGTCGGCCAGATACGCAGTATTTT. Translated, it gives CASSHQGQGRPDTQYF.

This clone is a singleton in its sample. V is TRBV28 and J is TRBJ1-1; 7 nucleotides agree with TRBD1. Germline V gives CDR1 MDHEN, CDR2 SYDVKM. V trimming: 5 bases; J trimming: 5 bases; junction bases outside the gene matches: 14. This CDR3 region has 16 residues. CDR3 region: CASSPGGKQGKTEAFF. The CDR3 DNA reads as TGTGCCAGCAGTCCTGGGGGGAAACAGGGGAAAACTGAAGCTTTCTTT.

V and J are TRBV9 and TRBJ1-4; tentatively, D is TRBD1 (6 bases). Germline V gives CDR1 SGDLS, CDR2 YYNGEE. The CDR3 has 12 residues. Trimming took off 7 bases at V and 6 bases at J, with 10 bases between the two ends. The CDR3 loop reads CASGDTHEKLFF. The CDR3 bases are TGTGCCAGCGGGGACACGCATGAAAAACTGTTTTTT.

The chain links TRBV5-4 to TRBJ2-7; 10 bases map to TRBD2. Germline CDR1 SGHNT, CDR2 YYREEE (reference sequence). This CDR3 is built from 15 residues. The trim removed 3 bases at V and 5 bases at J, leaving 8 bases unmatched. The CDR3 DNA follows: TGTGCCAGCAGCTCTAAGCGGGAGGGCCCCCACGAGCAGTACTTC. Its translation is CASSSKREGPHEQYF.

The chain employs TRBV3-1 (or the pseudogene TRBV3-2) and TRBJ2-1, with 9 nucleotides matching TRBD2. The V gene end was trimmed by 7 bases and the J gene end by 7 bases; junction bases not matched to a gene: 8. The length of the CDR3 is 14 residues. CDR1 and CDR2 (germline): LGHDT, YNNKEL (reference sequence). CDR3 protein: CASTSAGGTNEQFF. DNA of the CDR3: TGTGCCAGCACTTCCGCGGGAGGGACAAATGAGCAGTTCTTC.

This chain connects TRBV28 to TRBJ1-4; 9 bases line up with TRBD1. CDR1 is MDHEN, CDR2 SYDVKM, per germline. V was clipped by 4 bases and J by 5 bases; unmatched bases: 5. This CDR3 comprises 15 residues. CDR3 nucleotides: TGTGCCAGCAGTTCCGGGGACAGGGTAAATGAAAAACTGTTTTTT. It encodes CASSSGDRVNEKLFF.

DNA of the CDR3: TGTGCCAGCAGTAAAAGACAGGGTGGGGACACAGATACGCAGTATTTT. Protein sequence: CASSKRQGGDTDTQYF. This chain connects TRBV6-6 to TRBJ2-3, with TRBD1 matching 7 bases. Germline V lookup: CDR1 MNHNY, CDR2 SVGAGI (reference sequence). V lost 5 bases to trimming and J lost 2 bases; unmatched junction nucleotides: 10. The length of the CDR3 is 16 residues.

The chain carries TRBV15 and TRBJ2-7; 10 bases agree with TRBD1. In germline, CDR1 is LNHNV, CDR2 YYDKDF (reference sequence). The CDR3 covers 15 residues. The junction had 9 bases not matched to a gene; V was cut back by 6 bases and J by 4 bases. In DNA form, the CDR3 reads TGTGCCACCAGACGGGGGGGACAGGGGCATTACGAGCAGTACTTC. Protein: CATRRGGQGHYEQYF.

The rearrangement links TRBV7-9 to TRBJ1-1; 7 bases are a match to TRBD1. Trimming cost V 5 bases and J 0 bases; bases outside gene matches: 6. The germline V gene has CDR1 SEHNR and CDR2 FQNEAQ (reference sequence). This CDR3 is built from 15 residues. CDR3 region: CASSPGTALNTEAFF. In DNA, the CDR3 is TGTGCCAGCAGCCCAGGGACAGCCTTGAACACTGAAGCTTTCTTT.